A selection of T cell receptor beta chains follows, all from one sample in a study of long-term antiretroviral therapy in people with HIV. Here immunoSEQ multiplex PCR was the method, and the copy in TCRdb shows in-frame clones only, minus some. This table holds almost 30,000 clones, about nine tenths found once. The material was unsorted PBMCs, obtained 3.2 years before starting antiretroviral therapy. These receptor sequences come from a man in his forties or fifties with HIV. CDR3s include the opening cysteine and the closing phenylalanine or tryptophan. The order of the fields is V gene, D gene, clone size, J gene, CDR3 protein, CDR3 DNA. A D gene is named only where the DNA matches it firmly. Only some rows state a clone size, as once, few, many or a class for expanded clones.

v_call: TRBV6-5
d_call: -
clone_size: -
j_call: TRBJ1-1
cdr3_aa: CASSYSPGIEAFF
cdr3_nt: TGTGCCAGCAGTTACTCTCCAGGGATAGAAGCTTTCTTT

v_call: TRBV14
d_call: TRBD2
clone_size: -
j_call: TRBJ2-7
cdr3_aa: CASSPLGLAGGGSYEQYF
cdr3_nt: TGTGCCAGCAGCCCTCTAGGACTAGCGGGGGGAGGCTCCTACGAGCAGTACTTC

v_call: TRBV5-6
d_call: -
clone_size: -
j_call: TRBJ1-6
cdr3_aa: CASSQDSAYSPLHF
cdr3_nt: TGTGCCAGCAGCCAGGACAGCGCCTATTCACCCCTCCACTTT

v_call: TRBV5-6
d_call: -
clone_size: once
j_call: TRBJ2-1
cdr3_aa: CASSLVAGNGNEQFF
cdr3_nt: TGTGCCAGCAGCTTGGTAGCAGGGAATGGCAATGAGCAGTTCTTC

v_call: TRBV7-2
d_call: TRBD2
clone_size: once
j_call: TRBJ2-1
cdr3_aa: CASSSLPGGPIDNEQFF
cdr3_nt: TGTGCCAGCAGCTCACTCCCGGGGGGGCCTATCGACAATGAGCAGTTCTTC

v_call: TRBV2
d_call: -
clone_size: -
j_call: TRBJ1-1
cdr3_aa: CASKTGGGNTEAFF
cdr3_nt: TGTGCCAGCAAGACAGGCGGTGGGAACACTGAAGCTTTCTTT

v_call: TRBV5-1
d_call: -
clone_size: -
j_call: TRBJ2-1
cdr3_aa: CASSFRLTPGYNEQFF
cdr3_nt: TGCGCCAGCAGCTTCCGACTGACACCCGGATACAATGAGCAGTTCTTC

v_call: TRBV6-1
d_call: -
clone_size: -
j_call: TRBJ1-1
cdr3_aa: CASKELWRVNTEAFF
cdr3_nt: TGTGCCAGCAAAGAATTGTGGCGGGTGAACACTGAAGCTTTCTTT

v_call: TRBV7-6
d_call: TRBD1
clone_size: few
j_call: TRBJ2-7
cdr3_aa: CASSSQDRGGSEQYF
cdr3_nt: TGTGCCAGCAGCTCCCAGGACAGGGGAGGTAGCGAGCAGTACTTC

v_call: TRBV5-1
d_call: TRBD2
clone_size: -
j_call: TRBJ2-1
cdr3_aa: CASSPTSGRDYNEQFF
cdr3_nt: TGCGCCAGCAGCCCAACTAGCGGGAGGGACTACAATGAGCAGTTCTTC

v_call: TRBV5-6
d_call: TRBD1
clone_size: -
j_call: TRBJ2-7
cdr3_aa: CASSSWPPGQGSSYEQYF
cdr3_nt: TGTGCCAGCAGCTCGTGGCCCCCCGGACAGGGGAGCTCCTACGAGCAGTACTTC

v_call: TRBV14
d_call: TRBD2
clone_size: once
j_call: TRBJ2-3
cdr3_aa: CASSRVRTSGLTDTQYF
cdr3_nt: TGTGCCAGCAGCCGCGTCCGGACTAGCGGTCTCACAGATACGCAGTATTTT

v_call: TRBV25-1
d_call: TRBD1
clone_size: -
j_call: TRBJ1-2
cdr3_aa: CASRRTGLGYGYTF
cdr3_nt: TGTGCCAGCAGAAGGACAGGGTTGGGATATGGCTACACCTTC

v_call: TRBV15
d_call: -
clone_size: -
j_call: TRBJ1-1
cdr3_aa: CATGEWSEQGTEAFF
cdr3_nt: TGTGCCACTGGGGAATGGTCAGAACAGGGCACTGAAGCTTTCTTT